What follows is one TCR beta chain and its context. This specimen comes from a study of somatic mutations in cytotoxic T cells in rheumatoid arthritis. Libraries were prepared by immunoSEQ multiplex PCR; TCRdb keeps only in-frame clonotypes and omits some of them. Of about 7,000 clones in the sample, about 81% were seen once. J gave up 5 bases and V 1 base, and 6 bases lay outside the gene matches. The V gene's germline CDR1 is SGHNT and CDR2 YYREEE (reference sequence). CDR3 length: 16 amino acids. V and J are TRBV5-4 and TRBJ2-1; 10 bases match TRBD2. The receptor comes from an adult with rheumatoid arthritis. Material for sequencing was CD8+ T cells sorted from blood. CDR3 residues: CASSLMGSGGNNEQFF. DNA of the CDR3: TGTGCCAGCAGCTTGATGGGTAGCGGGGGGAACAATGAGCAGTTCTTC.